Presented here are 3 T cell receptor beta chains from one specimen sequenced in a study of cytomegalovirus exposure and HLA in healthy donors (TCRdb year 2017). Libraries were constructed by the immunoSEQ multiplex PCR assay. A mixture of 60 forward primers for TCR Vbeta segments and 13 reverse primers for TCR Jbeta segments was used in the multiplex PCR. As stored in TCRdb, this immuneACCESS dataset retains in-frame rearrangements with V and J assigned. A fraction of the clones does not appear; measured against another copy, unresolved V genes explain less than half of the discrepancy, and the remainder lacks a known reason. This sample holds approximately 100,000 clones; around four fifths were observed only once. The ten most abundant clones make up 4.1% of the sample. Sample: PBMCs. Receptors originate from a woman in her thirties or forties in good health and CMV-seropositive.

This chain connects TRBV29-1 to TRBJ1-2; TRBD1 agrees at 7 bases. The V and J ends lost 2 bases and 2 bases, in that order; junction bases with no gene match: 5. CDR1 is SQVTM, CDR2 ANQGSEA, per germline. This CDR3 is built from 14 residues. The CDR3 reads CSVEYPGQNYGYTF. In DNA form, the CDR3 reads TGCAGCGTTGAATACCCGGGACAGAACTATGGCTACACCTTC.

The CDR3 sequence is CASSPLTGVGYEQYF. CDR3 nucleotides: TGTGCCAGCAGCCCCCTAACAGGGGTGGGGTACGAGCAGTACTTC. V is TRBV6-1 and J is TRBJ2-7; 7 bases are a match to TRBD1. Germline V gene lookup returns CDR1 MNHNS and CDR2 SASEGT. There are 15 residues in the CDR3. V shed 6 bases and J 4 bases; nucleotides not matched to a gene: 12.

The gene calls are TRBV28 and TRBJ2-3, with 11 bases lining up with TRBD2. CDR1 is MDHEN and CDR2 is SYDVKM in the germline V gene. This CDR3 has 15 residues. Trimming took 5 bases from V and 5 from J; bases not matched to a gene: 6. The chain's CDR3 is CASSIAGGHGDTQYF. CDR3 DNA sequence: TGTGCCAGCAGTATAGCGGGAGGGCATGGAGATACGCAGTATTTT.